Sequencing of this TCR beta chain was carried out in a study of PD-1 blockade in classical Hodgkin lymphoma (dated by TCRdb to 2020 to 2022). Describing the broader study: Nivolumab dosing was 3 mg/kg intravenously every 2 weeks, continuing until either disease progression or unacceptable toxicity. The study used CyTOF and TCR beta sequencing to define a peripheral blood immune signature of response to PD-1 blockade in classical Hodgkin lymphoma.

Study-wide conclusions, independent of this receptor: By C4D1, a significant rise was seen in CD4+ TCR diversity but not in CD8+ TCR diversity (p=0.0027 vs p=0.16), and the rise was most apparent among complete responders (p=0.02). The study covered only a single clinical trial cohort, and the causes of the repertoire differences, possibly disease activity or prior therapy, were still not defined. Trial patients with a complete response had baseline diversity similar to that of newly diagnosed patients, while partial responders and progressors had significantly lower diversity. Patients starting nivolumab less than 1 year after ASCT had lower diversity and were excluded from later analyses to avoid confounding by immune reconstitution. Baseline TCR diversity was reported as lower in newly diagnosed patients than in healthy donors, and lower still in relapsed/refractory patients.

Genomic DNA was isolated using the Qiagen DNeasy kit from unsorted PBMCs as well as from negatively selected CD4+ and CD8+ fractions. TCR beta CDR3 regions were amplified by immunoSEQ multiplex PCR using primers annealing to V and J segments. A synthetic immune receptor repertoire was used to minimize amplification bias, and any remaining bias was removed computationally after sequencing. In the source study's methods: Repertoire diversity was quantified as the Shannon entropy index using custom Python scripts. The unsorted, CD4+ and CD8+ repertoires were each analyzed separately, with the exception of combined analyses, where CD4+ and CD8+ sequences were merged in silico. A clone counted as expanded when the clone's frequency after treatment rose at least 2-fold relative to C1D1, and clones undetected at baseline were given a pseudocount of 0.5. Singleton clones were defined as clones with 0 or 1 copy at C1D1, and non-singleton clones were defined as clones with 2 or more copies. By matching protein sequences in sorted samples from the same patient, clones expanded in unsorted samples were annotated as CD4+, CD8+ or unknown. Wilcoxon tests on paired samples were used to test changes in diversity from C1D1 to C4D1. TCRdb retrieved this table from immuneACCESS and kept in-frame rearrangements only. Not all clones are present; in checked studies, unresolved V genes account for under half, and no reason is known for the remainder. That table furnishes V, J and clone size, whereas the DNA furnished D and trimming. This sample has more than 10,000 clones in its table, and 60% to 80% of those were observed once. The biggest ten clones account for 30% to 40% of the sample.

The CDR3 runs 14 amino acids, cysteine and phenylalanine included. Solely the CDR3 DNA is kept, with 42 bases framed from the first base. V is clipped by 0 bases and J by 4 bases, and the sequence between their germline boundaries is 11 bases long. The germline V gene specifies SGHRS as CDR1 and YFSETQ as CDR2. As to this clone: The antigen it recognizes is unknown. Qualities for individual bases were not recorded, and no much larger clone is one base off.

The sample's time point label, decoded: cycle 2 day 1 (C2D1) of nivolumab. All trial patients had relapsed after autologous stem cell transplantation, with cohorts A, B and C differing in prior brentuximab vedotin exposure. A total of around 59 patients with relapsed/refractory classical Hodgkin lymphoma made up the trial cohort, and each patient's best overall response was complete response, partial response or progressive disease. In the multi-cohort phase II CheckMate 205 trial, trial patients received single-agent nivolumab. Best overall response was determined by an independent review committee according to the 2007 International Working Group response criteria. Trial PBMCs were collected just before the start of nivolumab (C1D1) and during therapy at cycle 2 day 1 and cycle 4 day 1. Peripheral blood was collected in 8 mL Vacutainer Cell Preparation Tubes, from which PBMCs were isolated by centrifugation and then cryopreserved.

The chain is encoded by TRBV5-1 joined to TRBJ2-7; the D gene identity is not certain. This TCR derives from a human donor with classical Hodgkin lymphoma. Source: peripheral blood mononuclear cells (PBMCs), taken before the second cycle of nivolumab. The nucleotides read TGCGCCAGCAGCTTGGGGCTAGATAAGTACGAGCAGTACTTC. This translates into CASSLGLDKYEQYF.